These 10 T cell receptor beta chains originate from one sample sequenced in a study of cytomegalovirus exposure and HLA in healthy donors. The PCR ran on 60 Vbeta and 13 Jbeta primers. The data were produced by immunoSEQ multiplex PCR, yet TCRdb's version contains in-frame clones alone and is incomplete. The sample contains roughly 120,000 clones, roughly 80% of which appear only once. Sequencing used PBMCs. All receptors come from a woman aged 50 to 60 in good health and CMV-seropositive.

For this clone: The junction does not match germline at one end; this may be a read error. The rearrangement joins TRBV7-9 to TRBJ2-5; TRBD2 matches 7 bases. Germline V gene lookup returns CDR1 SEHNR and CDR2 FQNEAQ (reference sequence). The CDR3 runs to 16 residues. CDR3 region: CSSSFEVAGRQETQYF. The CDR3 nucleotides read TGTTCCAGCAGCTTTGAGGTAGCGGGTAGACAAGAGACCCAGTACTTC.

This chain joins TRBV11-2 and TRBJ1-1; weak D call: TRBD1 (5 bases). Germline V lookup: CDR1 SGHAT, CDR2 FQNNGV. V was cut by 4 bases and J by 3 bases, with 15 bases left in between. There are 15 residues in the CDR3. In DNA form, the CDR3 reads TGTGCCAGCAGCTCCGGGACTCGAGGGTACACTGAAGCTTTCTTT. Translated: CASSSGTRGYTEAFF.

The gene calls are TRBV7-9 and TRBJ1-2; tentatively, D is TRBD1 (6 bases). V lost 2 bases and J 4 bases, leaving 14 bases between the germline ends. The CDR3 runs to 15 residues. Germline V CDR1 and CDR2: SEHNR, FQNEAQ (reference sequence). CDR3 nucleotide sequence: TGTGCCAGCAGCTTACCGCAGGGGCCCCCCTATGGCTACACCTTC. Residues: CASSLPQGPPYGYTF. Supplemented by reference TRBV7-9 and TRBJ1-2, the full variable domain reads DTGVSQNPRHKITKRGQNVTFRCDPISEHNRLYWYRQTLGQGPEFLTYFQNEAQLEKSRLLSDRFSAERPKGSFSTLEIQRTEQGDSAMYLCASSLPQGPPYGYTFGSGTRLTVV.

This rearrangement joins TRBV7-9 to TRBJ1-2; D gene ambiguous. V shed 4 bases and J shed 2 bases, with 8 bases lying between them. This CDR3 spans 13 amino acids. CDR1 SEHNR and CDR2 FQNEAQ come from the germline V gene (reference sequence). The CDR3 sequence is CASSSTPNYGYTF. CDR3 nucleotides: TGTGCCAGCAGCTCGACACCGAACTATGGCTACACCTTC.

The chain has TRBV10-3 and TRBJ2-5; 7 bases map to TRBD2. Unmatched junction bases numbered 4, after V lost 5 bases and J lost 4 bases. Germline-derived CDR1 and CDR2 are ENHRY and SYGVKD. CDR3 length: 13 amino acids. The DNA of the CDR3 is TGTGCCATCAGTCCCGAGCGGGGAGAGACCCAGTACTTC. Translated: CAISPERGETQYF.

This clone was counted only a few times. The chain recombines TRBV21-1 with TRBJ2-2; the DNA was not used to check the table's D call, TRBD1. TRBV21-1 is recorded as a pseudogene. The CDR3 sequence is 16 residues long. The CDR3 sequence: CASSIMQGILSGELFF. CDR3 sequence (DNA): TGTGCCAGCAGCATAATGCAGGGTATACTTAGTGGGGAGCTGTTTTTT.

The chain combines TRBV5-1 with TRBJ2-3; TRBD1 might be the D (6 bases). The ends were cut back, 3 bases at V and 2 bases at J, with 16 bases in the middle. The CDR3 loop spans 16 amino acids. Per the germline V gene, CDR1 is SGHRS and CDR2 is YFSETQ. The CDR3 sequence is CASSYSDRTDTDTQYF. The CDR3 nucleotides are TGCGCCAGCAGCTACTCTGACAGGACAGACACAGATACGCAGTATTTT.

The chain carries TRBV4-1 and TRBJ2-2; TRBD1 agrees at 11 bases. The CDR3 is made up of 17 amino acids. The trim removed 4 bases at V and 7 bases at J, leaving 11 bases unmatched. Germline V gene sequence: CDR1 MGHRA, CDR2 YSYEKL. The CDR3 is CASSPPRDRGSVGELFF. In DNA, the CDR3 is TGCGCCAGCAGCCCCCCCCGGGACAGGGGGTCCGTCGGGGAGCTGTTTTTT.

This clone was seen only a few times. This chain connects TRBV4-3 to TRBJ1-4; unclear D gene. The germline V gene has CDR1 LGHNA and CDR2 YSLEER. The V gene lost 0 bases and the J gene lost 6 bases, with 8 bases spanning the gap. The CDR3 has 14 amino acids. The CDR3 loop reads CASSQEGRDEKLFF. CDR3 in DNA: TGCGCCAGCAGCCAAGAGGGCAGAGATGAAAAACTGTTTTTT.

The CDR3 loop reads CASSLTGRDRGVYGYTF. CDR3 in DNA: TGTGCCAGCAGCTTAACGGGACGGGACAGGGGTGTCTATGGCTACACCTTC. The chain links TRBV7-3 to TRBJ1-2, with 10 bases aligning to TRBD1. Germline trimming cut 0 bases from V and 4 bases from J; bases unmatched to any gene: 8. The germline V gene encodes CDR1 SGHTA and CDR2 FQGTGA. There are 17 residues in the CDR3.